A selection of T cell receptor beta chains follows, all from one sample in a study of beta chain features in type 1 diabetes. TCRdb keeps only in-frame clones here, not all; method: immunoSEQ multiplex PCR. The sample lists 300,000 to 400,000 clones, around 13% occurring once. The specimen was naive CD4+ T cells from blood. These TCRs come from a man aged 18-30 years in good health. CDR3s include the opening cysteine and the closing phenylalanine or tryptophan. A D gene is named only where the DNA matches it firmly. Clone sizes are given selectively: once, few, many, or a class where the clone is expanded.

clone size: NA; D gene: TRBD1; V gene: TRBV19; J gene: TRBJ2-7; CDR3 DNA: TGTGCCAGTAGCGAAACAGGGGGCCTTGGGTACGAGCAGTACTTC; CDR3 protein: CASSETGGLGYEQYF
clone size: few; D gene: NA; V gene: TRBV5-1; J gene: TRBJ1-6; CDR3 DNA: TGCGCCAGCAGCTCCGGACTATGGAATTCACCCCTCCACTTT; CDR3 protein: CASSSGLWNSPLHF
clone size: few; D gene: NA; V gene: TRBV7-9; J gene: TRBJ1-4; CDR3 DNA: TGTGCCAGCAGCGACCCGGCGGGGGCGGGTGAAAAACTGTTTTTT; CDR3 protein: CASSDPAGAGEKLFF
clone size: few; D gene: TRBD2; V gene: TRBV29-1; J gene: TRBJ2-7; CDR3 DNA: TGCAGCGGTGGACTAGCGGGAGGAGACGAGCAGTACTTC; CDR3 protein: CSGGLAGGDEQYF
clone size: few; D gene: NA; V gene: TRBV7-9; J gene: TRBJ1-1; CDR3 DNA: TGTGCCAGCAGCTTGGAGTGGGACACTGAAGCTTTCTTT; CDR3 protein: CASSLEWDTEAFF
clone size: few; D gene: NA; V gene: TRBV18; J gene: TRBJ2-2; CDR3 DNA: TGTGCCAGCTCAGCAGGGGTTGGAATCACCGGGGAGCTGTTTTTT; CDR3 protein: CASSAGVGITGELFF
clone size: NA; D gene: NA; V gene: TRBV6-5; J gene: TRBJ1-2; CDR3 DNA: TGTGCCAGCAGCAGATCCAGCGTGGACTATGGCTACACCTTC; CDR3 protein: CASSRSSVDYGYTF
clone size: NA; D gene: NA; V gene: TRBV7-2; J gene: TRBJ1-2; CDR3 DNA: TGTGCCAGCAGCTTAGATCTAGGGAGGGGCAAAAACTATGGCTACACCTTC; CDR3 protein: CASSLDLGRGKNYGYTF
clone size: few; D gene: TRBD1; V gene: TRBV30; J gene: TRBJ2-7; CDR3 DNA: TGTGCCTGGATGACAGGGGGATCCTACGAGCAGTACTTC; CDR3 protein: CAWMTGGSYEQYF
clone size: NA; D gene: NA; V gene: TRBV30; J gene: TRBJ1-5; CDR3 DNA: TGTGCCTGGAGTCGGGTAGGGGGTCAGCCCCAGCATTTT; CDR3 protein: CAWSRVGGQPQHF
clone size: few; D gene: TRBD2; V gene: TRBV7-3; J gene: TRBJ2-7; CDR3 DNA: TGTGCCAGCAGCTCCTGGACTAGCGGGAACTACGAGCAGTACTTC; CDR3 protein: CASSSWTSGNYEQYF
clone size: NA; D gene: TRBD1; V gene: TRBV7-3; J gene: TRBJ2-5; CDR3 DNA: TGTGCCAGCAGCCCTTGGAGAGGGGGCGTGAAGACCCAGTACTTC; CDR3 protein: CASSPWRGGVKTQYF
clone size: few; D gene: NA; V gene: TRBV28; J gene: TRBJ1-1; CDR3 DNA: TGTGCCAGCAGCTACAGGGATAGAGCTTTCTTT; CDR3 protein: CASSYRDRAFF
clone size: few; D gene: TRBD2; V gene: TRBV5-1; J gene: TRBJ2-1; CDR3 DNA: TGCGCCAGCAGCCCTAGCGGGAGTATCTATGAGCAGTTCTTC; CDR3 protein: CASSPSGSIYEQFF